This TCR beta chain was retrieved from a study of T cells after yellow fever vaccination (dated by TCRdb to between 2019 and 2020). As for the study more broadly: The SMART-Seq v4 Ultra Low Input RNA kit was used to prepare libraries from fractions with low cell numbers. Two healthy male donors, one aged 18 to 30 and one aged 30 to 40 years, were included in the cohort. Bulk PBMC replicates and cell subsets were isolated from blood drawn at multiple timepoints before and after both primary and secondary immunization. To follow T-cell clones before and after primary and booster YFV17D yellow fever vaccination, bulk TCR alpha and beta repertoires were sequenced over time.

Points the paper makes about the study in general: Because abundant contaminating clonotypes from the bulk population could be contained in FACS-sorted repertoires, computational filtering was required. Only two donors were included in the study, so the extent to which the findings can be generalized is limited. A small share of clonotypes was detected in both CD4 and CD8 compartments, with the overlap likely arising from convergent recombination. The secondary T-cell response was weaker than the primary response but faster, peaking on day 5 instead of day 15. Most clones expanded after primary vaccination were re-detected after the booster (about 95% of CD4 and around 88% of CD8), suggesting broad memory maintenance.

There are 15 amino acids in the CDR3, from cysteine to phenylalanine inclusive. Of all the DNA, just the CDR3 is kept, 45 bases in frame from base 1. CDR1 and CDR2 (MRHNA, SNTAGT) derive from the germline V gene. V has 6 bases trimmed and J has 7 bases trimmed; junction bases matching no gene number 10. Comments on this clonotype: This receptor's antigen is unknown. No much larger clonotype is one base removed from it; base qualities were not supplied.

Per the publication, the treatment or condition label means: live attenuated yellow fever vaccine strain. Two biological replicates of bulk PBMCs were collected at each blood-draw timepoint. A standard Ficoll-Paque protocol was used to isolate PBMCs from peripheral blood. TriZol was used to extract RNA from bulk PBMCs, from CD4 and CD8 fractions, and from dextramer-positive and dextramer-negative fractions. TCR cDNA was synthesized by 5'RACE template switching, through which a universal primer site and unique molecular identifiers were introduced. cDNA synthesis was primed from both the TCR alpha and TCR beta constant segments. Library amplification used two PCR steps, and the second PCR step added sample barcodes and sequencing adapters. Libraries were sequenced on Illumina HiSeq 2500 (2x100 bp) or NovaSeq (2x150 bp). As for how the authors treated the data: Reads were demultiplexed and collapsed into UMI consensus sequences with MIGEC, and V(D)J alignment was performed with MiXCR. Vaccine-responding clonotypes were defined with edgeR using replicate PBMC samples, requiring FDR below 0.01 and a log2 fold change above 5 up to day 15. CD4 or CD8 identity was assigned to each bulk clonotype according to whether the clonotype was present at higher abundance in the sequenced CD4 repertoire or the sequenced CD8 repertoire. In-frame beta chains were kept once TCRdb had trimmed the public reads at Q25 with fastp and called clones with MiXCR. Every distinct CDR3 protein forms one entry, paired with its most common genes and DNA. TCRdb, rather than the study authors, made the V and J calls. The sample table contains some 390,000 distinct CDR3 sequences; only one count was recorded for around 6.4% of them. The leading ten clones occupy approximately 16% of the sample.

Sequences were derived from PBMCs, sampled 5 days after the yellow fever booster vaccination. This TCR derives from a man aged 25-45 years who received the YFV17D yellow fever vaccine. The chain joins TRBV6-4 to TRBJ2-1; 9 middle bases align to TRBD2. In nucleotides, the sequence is TGTGCCAGCAGCAAGACCGGGACTAGCAGTAATGAGCAGTTCTTC. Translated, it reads CASSKTGTSSNEQFF.